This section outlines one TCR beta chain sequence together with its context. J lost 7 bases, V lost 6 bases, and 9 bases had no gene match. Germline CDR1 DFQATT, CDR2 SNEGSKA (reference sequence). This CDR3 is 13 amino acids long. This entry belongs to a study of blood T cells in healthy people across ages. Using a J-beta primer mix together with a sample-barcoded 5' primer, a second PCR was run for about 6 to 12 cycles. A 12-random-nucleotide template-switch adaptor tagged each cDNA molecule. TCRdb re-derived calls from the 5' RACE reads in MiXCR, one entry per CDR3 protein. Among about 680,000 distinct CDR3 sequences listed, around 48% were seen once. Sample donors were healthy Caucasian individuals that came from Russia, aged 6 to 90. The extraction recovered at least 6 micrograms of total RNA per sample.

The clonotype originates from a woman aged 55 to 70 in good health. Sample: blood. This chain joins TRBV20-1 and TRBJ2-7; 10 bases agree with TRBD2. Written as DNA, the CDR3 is TGCAGTGCGAATCTAGCGGGAGTCGGTGAGCAGTACTTC. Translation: CSANLAGVGEQYF.